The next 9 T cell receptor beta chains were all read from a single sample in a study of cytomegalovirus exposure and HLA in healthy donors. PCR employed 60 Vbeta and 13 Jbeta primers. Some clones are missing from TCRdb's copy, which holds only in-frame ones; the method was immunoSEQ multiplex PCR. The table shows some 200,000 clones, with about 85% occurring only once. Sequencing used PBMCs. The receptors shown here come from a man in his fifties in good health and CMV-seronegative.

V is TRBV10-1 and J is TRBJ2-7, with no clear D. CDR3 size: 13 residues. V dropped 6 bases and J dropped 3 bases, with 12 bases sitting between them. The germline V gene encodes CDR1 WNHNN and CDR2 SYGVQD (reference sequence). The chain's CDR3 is CASSRPGHYEQYF. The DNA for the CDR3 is TGCGCCAGCAGCCGACCGGGTCACTACGAGCAGTACTTC.

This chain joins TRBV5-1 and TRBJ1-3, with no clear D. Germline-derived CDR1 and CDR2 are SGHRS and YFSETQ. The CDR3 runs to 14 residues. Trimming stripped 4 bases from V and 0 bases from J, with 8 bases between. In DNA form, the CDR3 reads TGCGCCAGCAGCATGGAGAGCTCTGGAAACACCATATATTTT. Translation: CASSMESSGNTIYF.

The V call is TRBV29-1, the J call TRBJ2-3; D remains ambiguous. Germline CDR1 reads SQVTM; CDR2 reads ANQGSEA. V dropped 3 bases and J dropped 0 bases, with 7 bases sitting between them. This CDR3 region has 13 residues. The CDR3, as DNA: TGCAGCGTTGACTCTCTAAGCACAGATACGCAGTATTTT. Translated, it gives CSVDSLSTDTQYF.

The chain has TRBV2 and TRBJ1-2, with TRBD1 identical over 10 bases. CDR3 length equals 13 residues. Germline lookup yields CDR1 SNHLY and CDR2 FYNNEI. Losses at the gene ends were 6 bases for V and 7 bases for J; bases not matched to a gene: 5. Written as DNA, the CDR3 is TGTGCCAGCAGAGACGACAGGGGGCTTGGCTACACCTTC. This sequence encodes CASRDDRGLGYTF.

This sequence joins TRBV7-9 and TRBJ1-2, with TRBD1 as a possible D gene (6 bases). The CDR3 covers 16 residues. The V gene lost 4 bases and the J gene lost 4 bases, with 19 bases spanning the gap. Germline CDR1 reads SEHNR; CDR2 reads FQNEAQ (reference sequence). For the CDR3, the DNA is TGTGCCAGCAGCTCATGGGACACGGGGGGAGTCTATGGCTACACCTTC. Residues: CASSSWDTGGVYGYTF. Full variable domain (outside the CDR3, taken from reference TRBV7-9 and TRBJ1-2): DTGVSQNPRHKITKRGQNVTFRCDPISEHNRLYWYRQTLGQGPEFLTYFQNEAQLEKSRLLSDRFSAERPKGSFSTLEIQRTEQGDSAMYLCASSSWDTGGVYGYTFGSGTRLTVV.

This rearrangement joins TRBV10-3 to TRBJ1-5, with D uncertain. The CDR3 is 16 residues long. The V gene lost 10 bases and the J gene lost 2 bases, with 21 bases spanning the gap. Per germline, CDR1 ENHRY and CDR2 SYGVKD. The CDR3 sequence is CATRGRREDGNQPQHF. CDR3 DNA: TGTGCCACACGAGGCCGAAGGGAGGATGGCAATCAGCCCCAGCATTTT.

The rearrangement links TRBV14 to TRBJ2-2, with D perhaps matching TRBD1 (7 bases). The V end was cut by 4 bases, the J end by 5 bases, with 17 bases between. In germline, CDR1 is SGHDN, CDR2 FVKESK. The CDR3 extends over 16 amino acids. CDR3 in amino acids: CASSRWQGGRTGELFF. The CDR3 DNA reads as TGTGCCAGCAGCCGCTGGCAGGGGGGCAGAACCGGGGAGCTGTTTTTT.

Here the CDR3 reads CASSLGQEKLFF. In DNA form, the CDR3 reads TGTGCCAGCAGCCTGGGACAGGAAAAACTGTTTTTT. This chain uses TRBV11-2 with TRBJ1-4; TRBD1 matches at 7 bases. Germline V CDR1 and CDR2: SGHAT, FQNNGV. Germline trimming cut 5 bases from V and 8 bases from J; bases unmatched to any gene: 2. This CDR3 region has 12 residues.

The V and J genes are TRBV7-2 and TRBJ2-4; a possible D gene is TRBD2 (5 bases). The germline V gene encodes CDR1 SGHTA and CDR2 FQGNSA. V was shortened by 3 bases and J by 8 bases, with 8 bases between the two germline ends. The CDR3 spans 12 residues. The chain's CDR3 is CASSLKGDIQYF. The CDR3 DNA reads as TGTGCCAGCAGCTTGAAGGGAGACATTCAGTACTTC.